The 23 T cell receptor beta chains listed next were all sequenced from one sample in a study of blood T cells in healthy people across ages. Through a sample-barcoded 5' primer and a J-beta primer mix, a second PCR was run for 7 to 11 cycles. MiXCR, run by TCRdb on the 5' RACE reads, gives a single entry per CDR3 protein. The sample holds some 760,000 distinct CDR3 sequences; just under 25% are singletons and the top ten take more than 8.5%. These sequences were also reported in another study, on T cells of mothers and their children.

The specimen sequenced was blood. Receptors originate from a boy aged 5-17 years in good health.

The J gene is TRBJ2-1, the V gene TRBV7-9; 7 bases agree with TRBD1. The CDR3 has 13 amino acids. Germline lookup yields CDR1 SEHNR and CDR2 FQNEAQ (reference sequence). J lost 8 bases, V lost 5 bases, and 6 bases had no gene match. For the CDR3, the DNA is TGTGCCAGCAGCGTGGACAGGTATGATGAGCAGTTCTTC. Its protein product is CASSVDRYDEQFF.

CDR3 sequence: CASRVAGASYNEQFF. In DNA, the CDR3 is TGTGCCAGCAGAGTAGCGGGAGCTTCCTACAATGAGCAGTTCTTC. The chain joins TRBV12-3 or TRBV12-4 to TRBJ2-1, with TRBD2 matching over 9 bases. Germline trimming cut 6 bases from V and 1 base from J; bases unmatched to any gene: 4. This CDR3 contains 15 residues.

This clonotype is a singleton in its sample. The rearrangement joins TRBV7-2 to TRBJ2-4; D may be TRBD1 or TRBD2 (5 bases each). V was shortened by 1 base and J by 6 bases, with 13 bases between the two germline ends. CDR3 length: 15 residues. Looked up from germline, CDR1 is SGHTA and CDR2 is FQGNSA. The CDR3 DNA sequence: TGTGCCAGCAGCTTAGAACCAGAGGGGAGAAACATTCAGTACTTC. This gives the protein CASSLEPEGRNIQYF.

J is TRBJ1-4 and V is TRBV5-1; unclear D gene. CDR1 and CDR2 (germline): SGHRS, YFSETQ. Trimming took off 4 bases at V and 3 bases at J, with 16 bases between the two ends. The length of the CDR3 is 16 residues. CDR3 sequence (DNA): TGCGCCAGCAGCCGGATGTCCGGGCCTCCTAATGAAAAACTGTTTTTT. It yields the protein CASSRMSGPPNEKLFF.

V and J are TRBV20-1 and TRBJ2-5, with 8 bases identical to TRBD2. This CDR3 comprises 14 residues. V shed 3 bases, J shed 5 bases, and the junction held 8 bases outside the gene matches. Germline V gene data show CDR1 as DFQATT and CDR2 as SNEGSKA (reference sequence). The CDR3 nucleotides read TGCAGTGCTAGTACCGGGACTAGTCAGGAGACCCAGTACTTC. Protein sequence: CSASTGTSQETQYF.

This clonotype appeared a few times. The chain has TRBV7-2 and TRBJ2-7; tentative D call: TRBD1 (5 bases). V lost 2 bases and J 3 bases, leaving 8 bases between the germline ends. The CDR3 runs 13 residues. Germline CDR1 reads SGHTA; CDR2 reads FQGNSA. The CDR3: CASSLSRDYEQYF. CDR3 DNA: TGTGCCAGCAGCTTAAGCAGGGACTACGAGCAGTACTTC.

As DNA, the CDR3 is TGTGCCAGCAGCCCGCAAGGACTAGCGGGGTACACAGATACGCAGTATTTT. Its protein product is CASSPQGLAGYTDTQYF. The chain recombines TRBV3-1 with TRBJ2-3; 12 nucleotides agree with TRBD2. This CDR3 is 17 amino acids long. J was trimmed by 2 bases and V by 4 bases; bases with no gene match: 7. Per germline, CDR1 LGHDT and CDR2 YNNKEL (reference sequence).

V gene TRBV4-3 combines with J gene TRBJ1-1; no clear D gene. Trimming stripped 3 bases from V and 1 base from J, with 9 bases between. Germline lookup yields CDR1 LGHNA and CDR2 YSLEER. The CDR3 runs 14 residues. The CDR3 here is CASSQDRANTEAFF. DNA of the CDR3: TGCGCCAGCAGCCAGGATCGGGCGAACACTGAAGCTTTCTTT.

The CDR3 DNA sequence: TGTGCCATCCCGGCCGGGGCCAGCGTTGGTGGCTACACCTTC. This gives the protein CAIPAGASVGGYTF. The chain has TRBV10-3 and TRBJ1-2; D may be TRBD1 (5 bases). Germline CDR1 reads ENHRY; CDR2 reads SYGVKD. The CDR3 contains 14 residues. Trimming cost V 8 bases and J 7 bases, with 20 bases left between them.

The chain carries TRBV20-1 and TRBJ2-1, with 9 positions matching TRBD2. V trimming: 2 bases; J trimming: 12 bases; junction bases outside the gene matches: 8. The CDR3 has 13 residues. CDR1 DFQATT and CDR2 SNEGSKA come from the germline V gene (reference sequence). The CDR3 spells CSARSSSGAGQFF. The CDR3 DNA is TGCAGTGCTAGATCGTCTAGCGGGGCGGGGCAGTTCTTC.

The chain joins TRBV12-3 or TRBV12-4 to TRBJ2-1; 7 nucleotides line up with TRBD1. The CDR3 is made up of 14 amino acids. Trimming cost V 1 base and J 7 bases; bases outside gene matches: 4. CDR3 nucleotide sequence: TGTGCCAGCAGTTTAGATGGGACAGTGAATGAGCAGTTCTTC. It translates to CASSLDGTVNEQFF.

This clonotype was observed a few times. This may arise from a read error, as a much more abundant clone is one base away. This chain connects TRBV7-2 to TRBJ2-4; tentative D call: TRBD2 (6 bases). CDR3 length: 15 residues. Trimming shortened V by 1 base and J by 0 bases, and 7 bases separated the two germline ends. Germline loops: CDR1 SGHTA, CDR2 FQGNSA. CDR3 coding DNA: TGTGCCAGCAGCTTAGGGGGGGTAGCCAAAAACATTCAGTACTTC. The encoded protein is CASSLGGVAKNIQYF.

This chain uses TRBV7-2 with TRBJ1-2; 9 bases match TRBD1. The J segment lost 3 bases and the V segment lost 4 bases, leaving 0 bases of the junction unmatched. Germline V gene data show CDR1 as SGHTA and CDR2 as FQGNSA. CDR3 length: 13 residues. The CDR3 bases are TGTGCCAGCAGCTGGACAGGGGACTATGGCTACACCTTC. As protein: CASSWTGDYGYTF.

The chain uses TRBV7-6 and TRBJ2-2, with TRBD1 identical over 10 bases. Germline trimming cut 1 base from V and 0 bases from J; bases unmatched to any gene: 14. Looked up from germline, CDR1 is SGHVS and CDR2 is FNYEAQ. The length of the CDR3 is 21 residues. The CDR3 loop is CASSLVARDRGLRPNTGELFF. The CDR3 DNA is TGTGCCAGCAGCTTAGTAGCCAGGGACAGGGGACTCCGACCGAACACCGGGGAGCTGTTTTTT.

This clonotype has a handful of counts. The V and J genes are TRBV9 and TRBJ2-7; TRBD1 is a possible D gene (5 bases). This CDR3 has 14 amino acids. Trimming took 7 bases from V and 3 from J, leaving 17 bases between them. CDR1 and CDR2 from the germline V gene are SGDLS and YYNGEE. DNA of the CDR3: TGTGCCAGCGGCCCTTACGACAGACTCTACGAGCAGTACTTC. Its translation: CASGPYDRLYEQYF.

Only a few counts were recorded for this clonotype. Its ends do not fully match the called genes, so a read error is possible. The chain is built from TRBV9 and TRBJ1-2, with no clear D. CDR1 and CDR2 (germline): SGDLS, YYNGEE. This CDR3 contains 12 residues. CDR3 nucleotide sequence: TGTGCCAGCAGCGAGGCTGCCAATGGCTCCACCTTC. Its protein is CASSEAANGSTF.

The chain uses TRBV27 and TRBJ2-7; D is possibly TRBD1 or TRBD2 (5 bases each). The germline CDR1 and CDR2 sequences are MNHEY and SMNVEV (reference sequence). This CDR3 is 13 amino acids long. V was pared by 6 bases and J by 3 bases, with 12 bases between. In DNA form, the CDR3 reads TGTGCCAGCAGGAGACGGGGCTACTACGAGCAGTACTTC. Encoded protein: CASRRRGYYEQYF.

V gene TRBV15 combines with J gene TRBJ2-7; D gene ambiguous. Per the germline V gene, CDR1 is LNHNV and CDR2 is YYDKDF (reference sequence). This CDR3 comprises 15 residues. The V end lost 5 bases, the J end lost 2 bases, and 16 bases lay between the germline ends. The CDR3 region is CATSLTATEAYEQYF. The CDR3 nucleotides read TGTGCCACCAGCCTTACGGCCACGGAAGCCTACGAGCAGTACTTC. The variable domain in full, completed from reference TRBV15 and TRBJ2-7, reads DAMVIQNPRYQVTQFGKPVTLSCSQTLNHNVMYWYQQKSSQAPKLLFHYYDKDFNNEADTPDNFQSRRPNTSFCFLDIRSPGLGDTAMYLCATSLTATEAYEQYFGPGTRLTVT.

The CDR3 reads CASSPIDGTGELFF. Written as DNA, the CDR3 is TGTGCCAGCAGCCCCATTGACGGGACCGGGGAGCTGTTTTTT. V usage is TRBV13 and J usage is TRBJ2-2, with D hard to call. The V end was cut by 5 bases, the J end by 5 bases, with 12 bases between. The germline CDR1 and CDR2 sequences are PRHDT and FYEKMQ (reference sequence). This CDR3 region has 14 residues.

For the CDR3, the DNA is TGCGCCAGCAGCTTGGTAACAGACATGAACACTGAAGCTTTCTTT. Translated, it gives CASSLVTDMNTEAFF. The J gene is TRBJ1-1, the V gene TRBV5-1; D gene unclear. Germline V lookup: CDR1 SGHRS, CDR2 YFSETQ. The V end lost 0 bases, the J end lost 0 bases, and 9 bases lay between the germline ends. CDR3 length: 15 amino acids.

The chain carries TRBV27 and TRBJ2-5, with D perhaps TRBD2 (7 bases). The DNA end favors TRBJ2-7, so the J call may be wrong. The germline V gene encodes CDR1 MNHEY and CDR2 SMNVEV (reference sequence). This CDR3 is built from 13 residues. CDR3 sequence (DNA): TGTGCCAGCAGTAGGGAGGGGGGCTACGAGCAGTACTTC. Its protein is CASSREGGYEQYF.

The sample holds a few counts of this clonotype. This chain connects TRBV20-1 to TRBJ2-5; D remains ambiguous. Per the germline V gene, CDR1 is DFQATT and CDR2 is SNEGSKA (reference sequence). Trimming pared 3 bases from V and 5 bases from J, leaving 10 bases between. The CDR3 extends over 12 amino acids. CDR3 sequence reads: CSASIGPETQYF. The CDR3 DNA follows: TGCAGTGCTAGTATAGGACCCGAGACCCAGTACTTC.

V gene TRBV7-2 combines with J gene TRBJ2-7; D uncertain. The CDR3 is made up of 15 amino acids. Trimming stripped 1 base from V and 8 bases from J, with 18 bases between. Germline CDR1 is SGHTA and CDR2 is FQGNSA. The CDR3 here is CASSLGTDRVRQQYF. The CDR3 DNA follows: TGTGCCAGCAGCTTAGGGACGGACCGGGTACGACAGCAGTACTTC.